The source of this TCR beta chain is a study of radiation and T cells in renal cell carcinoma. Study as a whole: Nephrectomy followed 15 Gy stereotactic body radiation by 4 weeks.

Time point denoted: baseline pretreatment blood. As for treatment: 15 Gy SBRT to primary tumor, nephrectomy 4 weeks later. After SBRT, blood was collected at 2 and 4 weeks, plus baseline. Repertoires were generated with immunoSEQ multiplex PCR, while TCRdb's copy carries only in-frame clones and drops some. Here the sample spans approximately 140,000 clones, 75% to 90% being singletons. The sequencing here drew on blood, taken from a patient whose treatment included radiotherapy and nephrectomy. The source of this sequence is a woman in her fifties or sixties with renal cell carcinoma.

CDR3 bases: TGCGCCAGCAGGACAGGGGCCTACGAGCAGTACTTC. Protein product: CASRTGAYEQYF. The rearrangement uses TRBV10-2 and TRBJ2-7, with TRBD1 identical over 8 bases. The CDR3 runs to 12 residues. The germline CDR1 and CDR2 sequences are WSHSY and SAAADI. V lost 6 bases and J lost 2; bases outside the gene matches: 0.